This entry lists 7 T cell receptor beta chains sequenced from one sample in a study of cytomegalovirus exposure and HLA in healthy donors. 13 Jbeta primers and 60 Vbeta primers were used for the PCR. Sequenced by immunoSEQ multiplex PCR; TCRdb stores in-frame clones only, minus some. The table includes roughly 170,000 clones, 80% detected once. The sequenced sample was PBMCs. All receptors derive from a woman aged 45-59 years in good health and CMV-seropositive.

The chain joins TRBV14 to TRBJ2-7; D ambiguous. Germline-derived CDR1 and CDR2 are SGHDN and FVKESK. The CDR3 length is 15 residues. Between the trimmed V and J ends, which lost 1 base and 7 bases, there was a span of 17 bases. The CDR3 nucleotides are TGTGCCAGCAGCCAAGCTTCATACCCACTTTGGGAGCAGTACTTC. This codes for CASSQASYPLWEQYF.

The genes are TRBV7-2 and TRBJ2-3, with D possibly TRBD2 on 5 matching bases. The ends were cut back, 4 bases at V and 4 bases at J, with 15 bases in the middle. This CDR3 comprises 15 residues. In germline, CDR1 is SGHTA, CDR2 FQGNSA. In nucleotides, the CDR3 is TGTGCCAGCAGCTCGAGGGCAATAGGCGCAGATACGCAGTATTTT. This sequence encodes CASSSRAIGADTQYF.

The rearrangement links TRBV2 to TRBJ2-5; D possibly corresponds to TRBD2 (6 bases). This CDR3 region has 14 residues. In germline, CDR1 is SNHLY, CDR2 FYNNEI. V was shortened by 3 bases and J by 3 bases, with 11 bases between the two germline ends. The CDR3 spells CASSDLGGKETQYF. CDR3 DNA sequence: TGTGCCAGCAGTGATCTCGGAGGGAAAGAGACCCAGTACTTC.

The chain uses TRBV6-1 and TRBJ2-7; TRBD1 agrees at 7 bases. The germline V gene has CDR1 MNHNS and CDR2 SASEGT. The CDR3 covers 17 residues. The V gene end was trimmed by 4 bases and the J gene end by 3 bases; junction bases not matched to a gene: 15. The CDR3 DNA follows: TGTGCCAGCAGTGGTAAGATAGACAGGGTTTCCTTCTACGAGCAGTACTTC. This gives the protein CASSGKIDRVSFYEQYF.

CDR3 in amino acids: CASSPKDRDRGRGEQYF. The DNA of the CDR3 is TGTGCCAGCAGCCCAAAGGACCGGGACAGGGGTCGGGGCGAGCAGTACTTC. V gene TRBV11-2 combines with J gene TRBJ2-7, with 10 bases aligning to TRBD1. V was clipped by 5 bases and J by 6 bases; unmatched bases: 16. This CDR3 is built from 17 residues. The germline gives CDR1 SGHAT, CDR2 FQNNGV.

This clone occurred a few times. The chain joins TRBV6-6 to TRBJ2-6; 9 bases agree with TRBD1. CDR3 length equals 13 residues. The germline V gene has CDR1 MNHNY and CDR2 SVGAGI (reference sequence). The V segment lost 6 bases and the J segment 13 bases; nucleotides outside the gene matches: 7. CDR3 amino acids: CASSGLQGAVLTF. The CDR3 bases are TGTGCCAGCAGCGGATTACAGGGGGCGGTCCTGACTTTC.

CDR3 in DNA: TGTGCCAGCAGCTTAGGAAACCGGGGGTCACCCCTCCACTTT. It translates to CASSLGNRGSPLHF. The chain is built from TRBV7-2 and TRBJ1-6, with D maybe TRBD1 (5 bases). The CDR3 runs 14 residues. Trimming pared 1 base from V and 10 bases from J, leaving 11 bases between. CDR1 is SGHTA and CDR2 is FQGNSA in the germline V gene.